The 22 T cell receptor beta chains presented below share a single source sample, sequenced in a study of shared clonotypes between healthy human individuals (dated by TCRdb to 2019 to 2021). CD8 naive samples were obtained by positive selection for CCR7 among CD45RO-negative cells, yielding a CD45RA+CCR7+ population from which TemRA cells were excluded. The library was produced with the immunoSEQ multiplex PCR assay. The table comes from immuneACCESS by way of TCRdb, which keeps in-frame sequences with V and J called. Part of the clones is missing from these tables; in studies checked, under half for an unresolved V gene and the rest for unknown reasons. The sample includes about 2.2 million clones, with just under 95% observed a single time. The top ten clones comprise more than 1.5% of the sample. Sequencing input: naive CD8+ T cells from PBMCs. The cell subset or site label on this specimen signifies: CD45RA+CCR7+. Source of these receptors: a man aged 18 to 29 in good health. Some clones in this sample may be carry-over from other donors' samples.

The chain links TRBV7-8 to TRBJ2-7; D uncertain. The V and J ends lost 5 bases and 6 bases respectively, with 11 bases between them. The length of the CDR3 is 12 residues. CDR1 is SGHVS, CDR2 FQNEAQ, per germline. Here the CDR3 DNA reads TGTGCCAGCAGCCCAACGGACCCCGAGCAGTACTTC. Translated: CASSPTDPEQYF.

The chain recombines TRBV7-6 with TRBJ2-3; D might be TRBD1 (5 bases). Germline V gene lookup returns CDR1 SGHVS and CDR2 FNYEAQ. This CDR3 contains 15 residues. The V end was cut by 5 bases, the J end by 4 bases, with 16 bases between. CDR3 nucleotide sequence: TGTGCCAGCAGCCCTGGGCAGGGTCGGCCAGATACGCAGTATTTT. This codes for CASSPGQGRPDTQYF.

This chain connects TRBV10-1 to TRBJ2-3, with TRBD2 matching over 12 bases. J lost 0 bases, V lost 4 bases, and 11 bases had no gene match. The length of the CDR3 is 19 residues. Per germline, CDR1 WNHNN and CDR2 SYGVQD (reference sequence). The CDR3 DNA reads TGCGCCAGCAGTGGAGCTAAAAGACTAGCGGGAGTGAGCACAGATACGCAGTATTTT. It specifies CASSGAKRLAGVSTDTQYF.

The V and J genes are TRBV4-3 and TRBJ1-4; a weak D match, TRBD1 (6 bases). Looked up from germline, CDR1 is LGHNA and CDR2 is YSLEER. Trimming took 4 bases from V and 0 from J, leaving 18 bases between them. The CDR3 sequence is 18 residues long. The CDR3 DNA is TGCGCCAGCAGCCGCCTAGGGGGACGGACCGCAACTAATGAAAAACTGTTTTTT. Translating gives CASSRLGGRTATNEKLFF.

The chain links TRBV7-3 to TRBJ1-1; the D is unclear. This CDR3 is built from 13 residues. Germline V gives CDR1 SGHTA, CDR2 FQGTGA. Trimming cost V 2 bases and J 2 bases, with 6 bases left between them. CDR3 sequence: CASSLYKNTEAFF. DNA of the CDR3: TGTGCCAGCAGCTTATACAAAAACACTGAAGCTTTCTTT.

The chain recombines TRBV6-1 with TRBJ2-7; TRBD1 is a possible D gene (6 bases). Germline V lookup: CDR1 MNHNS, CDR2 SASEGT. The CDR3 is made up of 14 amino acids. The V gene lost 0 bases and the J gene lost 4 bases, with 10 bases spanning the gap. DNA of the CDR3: TGTGCCAGCAGTGAAGCGGGGGCGACATACGAGCAGTACTTC. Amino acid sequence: CASSEAGATYEQYF.

The CDR3 DNA reads TGTGCCAGCAGCTTGGGCCTTAAATCCTACGAGCAGTACTTC. It translates to CASSLGLKSYEQYF. The V gene is TRBV5-6, the J gene TRBJ2-7, with unresolved D. Trimming removed 0 bases at V and 1 base at J, with 8 bases between. Germline V gene lookup returns CDR1 SGHDT and CDR2 YYEEEE. The CDR3 is 14 residues long. The whole variable domain, remainder taken from reference TRBV5-6 and TRBJ2-7, is DAGVTQSPTHLIKTRGQQVTLRCSPKSGHDTVSWYQQALGQGPQFIFQYYEEEERQRGNFPDRFSGHQFPNYSSELNVNALLLGDSALYLCASSLGLKSYEQYFGPGTRLTVT.

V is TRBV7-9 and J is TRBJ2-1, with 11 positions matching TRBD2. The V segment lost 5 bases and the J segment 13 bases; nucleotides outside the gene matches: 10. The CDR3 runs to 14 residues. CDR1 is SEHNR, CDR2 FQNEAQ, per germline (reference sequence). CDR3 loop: CASSTGTSGHTQFF. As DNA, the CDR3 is TGTGCCAGCAGCACCGGGACTAGCGGCCACACTCAGTTCTTC.

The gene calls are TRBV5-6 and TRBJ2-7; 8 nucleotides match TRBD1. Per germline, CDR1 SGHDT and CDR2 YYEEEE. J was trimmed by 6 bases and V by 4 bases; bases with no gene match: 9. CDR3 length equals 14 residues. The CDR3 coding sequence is TGTGCCAGCAGCCAGGAGGACAGGGTAGGCGAGCAGTACTTC. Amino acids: CASSQEDRVGEQYF.

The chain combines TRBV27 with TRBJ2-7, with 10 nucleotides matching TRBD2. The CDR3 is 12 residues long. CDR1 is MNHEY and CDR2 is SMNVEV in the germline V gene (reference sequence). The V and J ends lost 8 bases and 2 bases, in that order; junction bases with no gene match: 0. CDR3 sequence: CASGLAAYEQYF. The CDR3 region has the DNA TGTGCCAGCGGACTAGCGGCCTACGAGCAGTACTTC.

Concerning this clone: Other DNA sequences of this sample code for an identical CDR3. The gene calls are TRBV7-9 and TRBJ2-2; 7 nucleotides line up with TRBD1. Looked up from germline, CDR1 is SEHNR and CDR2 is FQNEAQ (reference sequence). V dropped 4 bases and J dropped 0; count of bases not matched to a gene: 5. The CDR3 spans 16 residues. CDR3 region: CASSSRQGANTGELFF. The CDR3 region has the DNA TGTGCCAGCAGCTCGCGACAGGGCGCGAACACCGGGGAGCTGTTTTTT.

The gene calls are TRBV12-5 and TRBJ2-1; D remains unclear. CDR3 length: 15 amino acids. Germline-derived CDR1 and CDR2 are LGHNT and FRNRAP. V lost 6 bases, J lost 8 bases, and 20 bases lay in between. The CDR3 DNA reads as TGTGCTAGTGGGAGGACGGATCTTCGTTGGCATGAGCAGTTCTTC. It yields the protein CASGRTDLRWHEQFF.

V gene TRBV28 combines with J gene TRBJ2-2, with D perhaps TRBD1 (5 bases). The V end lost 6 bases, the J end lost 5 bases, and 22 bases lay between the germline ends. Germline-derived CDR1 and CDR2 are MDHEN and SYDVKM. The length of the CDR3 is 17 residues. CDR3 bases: TGTGCCAGCAGGGAAGCCCGCCAGGGCTCGAGGACCGGGGAGCTGTTTTTT. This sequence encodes CASREARQGSRTGELFF.

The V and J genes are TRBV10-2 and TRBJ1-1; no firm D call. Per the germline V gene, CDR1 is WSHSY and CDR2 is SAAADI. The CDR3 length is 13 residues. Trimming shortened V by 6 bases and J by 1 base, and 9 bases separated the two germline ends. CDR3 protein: CASRYTENTEAFF. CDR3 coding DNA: TGCGCCAGCAGGTACACAGAGAACACTGAAGCTTTCTTT.

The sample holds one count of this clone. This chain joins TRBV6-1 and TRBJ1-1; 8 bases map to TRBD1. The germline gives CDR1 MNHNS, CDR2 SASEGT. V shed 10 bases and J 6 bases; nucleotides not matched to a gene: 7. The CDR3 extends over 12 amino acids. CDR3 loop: CAIRTGGAEAFF. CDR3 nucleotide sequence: TGTGCCATCCGAACAGGGGGAGCTGAAGCTTTCTTT.

In DNA, the CDR3 is TGCGCCAGCAGCTTGGAGGGTCAGCCCCAGCATTTT. Translating gives CASSLEGQPQHF. The V call is TRBV5-1, the J call TRBJ1-5; D not resolved. The V end lost 0 bases, the J end lost 6 bases, and 4 bases lay between the germline ends. Germline V gives CDR1 SGHRS, CDR2 YFSETQ. The CDR3 runs 12 residues.

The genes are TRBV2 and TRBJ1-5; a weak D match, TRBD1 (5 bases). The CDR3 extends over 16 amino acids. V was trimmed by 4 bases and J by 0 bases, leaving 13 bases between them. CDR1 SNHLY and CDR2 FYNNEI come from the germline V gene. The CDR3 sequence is CASSAGEGYSNQPQHF. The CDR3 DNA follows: TGTGCCAGCAGTGCAGGAGAGGGGTATAGCAATCAGCCCCAGCATTTT.

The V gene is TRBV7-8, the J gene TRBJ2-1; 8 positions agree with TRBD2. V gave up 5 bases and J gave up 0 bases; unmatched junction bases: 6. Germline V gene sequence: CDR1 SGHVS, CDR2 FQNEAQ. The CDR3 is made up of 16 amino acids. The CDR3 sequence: CASSNPGGSSYNEQFF. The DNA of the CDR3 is TGTGCCAGCAGCAACCCGGGAGGGAGCTCCTACAATGAGCAGTTCTTC.

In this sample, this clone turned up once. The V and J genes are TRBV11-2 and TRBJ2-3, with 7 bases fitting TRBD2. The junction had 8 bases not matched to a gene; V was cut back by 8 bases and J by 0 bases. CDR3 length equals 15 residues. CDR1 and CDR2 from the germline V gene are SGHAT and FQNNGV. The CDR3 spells CASASAGESTDTQYF. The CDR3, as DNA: TGTGCCAGCGCGTCGGCGGGGGAAAGCACAGATACGCAGTATTTT.

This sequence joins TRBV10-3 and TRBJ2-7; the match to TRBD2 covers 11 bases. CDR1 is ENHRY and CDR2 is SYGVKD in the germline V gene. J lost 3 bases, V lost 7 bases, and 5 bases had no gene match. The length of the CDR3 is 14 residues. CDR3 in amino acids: CAITPGTSGYEQYF. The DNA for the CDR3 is TGTGCCATCACCCCCGGGACTAGCGGCTACGAGCAGTACTTC.

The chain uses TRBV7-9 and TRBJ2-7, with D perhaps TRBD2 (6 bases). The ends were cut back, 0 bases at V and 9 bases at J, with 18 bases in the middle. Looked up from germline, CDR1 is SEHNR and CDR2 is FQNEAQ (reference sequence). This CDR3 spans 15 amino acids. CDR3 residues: CASSLAKGLATAQYF. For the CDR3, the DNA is TGTGCCAGCAGCTTAGCGAAGGGGCTAGCGACGGCGCAGTACTTC.

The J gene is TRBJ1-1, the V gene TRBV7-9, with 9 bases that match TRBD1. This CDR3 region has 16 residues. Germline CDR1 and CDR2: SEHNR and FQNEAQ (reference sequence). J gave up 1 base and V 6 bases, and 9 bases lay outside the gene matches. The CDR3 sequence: CASRIGTGLANTEAFF. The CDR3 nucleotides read TGTGCCAGCAGAATTGGGACAGGGCTGGCGAACACTGAAGCTTTCTTT.